This T cell receptor (beta chain) was identified during a study of T cell responses to AZD1222 COVID-19 vaccine. The protocol was immunoSEQ multiplex PCR, while the TCRdb copy is restricted to in-frame clones and leaves out a portion. This sample yields 100,000 or so clones, of which 75% to 95% are seen a single time; 1% to 1.5% belongs to the top ten. V lost 8 bases, J lost 10 bases, and 20 bases lay in between. Per germline, CDR1 MGHDK and CDR2 SYGVNS. The CDR3 is made up of 13 amino acids. This specimen was peripheral blood, taken on day 0 of AZD1222 vaccination. The chain is built from TRBV25-1 and TRBJ1-2; D remains ambiguous. The receptor's source is an adult in good health. This CDR3 is CASSLSSSWLYTF. The CDR3 nucleotides are TGTGCCAGCTCACTGAGCTCCTCCTGGCTCTACACCTTC.